Sequencing of this T cell receptor beta chain was carried out in a study of regulatory T cells in long-lasting Graves disease. The germline V and J ends were trimmed by 6 bases and 0 bases, with 15 bases remaining between them. The CDR3 consists of 14 residues. Per the germline V gene, CDR1 is SQVTM and CDR2 is ANQGSEA. This clonotype was counted a few times. Its antigen remains unknown. Study-wide results and caveats: Researchers reported studying only peripheral blood, not thyroid tissue.

Sample time point: persistent/refractory GD, antithyroid drugs over 5 years with positive TRAb. Researchers made the TCR library from RNA that was extracted from PBMCs. Library construction for TCR beta used iRepertoire HTBI primers and Arm-PCR of CDR3 regions. Per the original data handling: Across the samples, identification revealed roughly 56 TRBV and 15 or so TRBJ segments. TCRdb recomputed calls from the multiplex PCR reads with MiXCR, one row per CDR3 protein. The V and J calls were not made by the authors but by TCRdb's processing. The sample lists around 460,000 distinct CDR3 sequences, 20% to 25% occurring once.

Sequenced material: peripheral blood mononuclear cells (PBMCs), taken when the disease was refractory, from a patient treated with antithyroid drugs. This TCR derives from a female donor with Graves disease. The chain links TRBV29-1 to TRBJ2-7; D is tentatively TRBD1 or TRBD2 (5 bases each). CDR3 loop: CSVRQEGNSYEQYF. DNA of the CDR3: TGCAGCGTGCGTCAAGAGGGGAACTCCTACGAGCAGTACTTC.